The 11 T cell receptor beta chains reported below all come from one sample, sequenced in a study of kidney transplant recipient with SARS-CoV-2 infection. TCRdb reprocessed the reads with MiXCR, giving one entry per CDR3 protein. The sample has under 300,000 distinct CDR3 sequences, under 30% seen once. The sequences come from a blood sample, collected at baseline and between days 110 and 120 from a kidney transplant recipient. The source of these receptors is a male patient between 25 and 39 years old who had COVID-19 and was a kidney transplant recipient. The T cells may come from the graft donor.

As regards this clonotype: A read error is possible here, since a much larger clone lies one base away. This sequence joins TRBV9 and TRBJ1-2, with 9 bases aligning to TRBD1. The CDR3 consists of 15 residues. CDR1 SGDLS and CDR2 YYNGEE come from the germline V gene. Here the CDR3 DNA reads TGTGCCTGCAGCGAGGGATCGGGACAGGGAAATGGCTACACCTTC. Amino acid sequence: CACSEGSGQGNGYTF.

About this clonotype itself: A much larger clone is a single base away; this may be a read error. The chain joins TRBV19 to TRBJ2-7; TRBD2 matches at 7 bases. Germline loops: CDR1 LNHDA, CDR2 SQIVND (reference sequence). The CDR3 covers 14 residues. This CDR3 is CASSLAGSNYQQYF. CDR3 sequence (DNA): TGTGCCAGTAGTTTAGCGGGTTCAAACTACCAGCAGTACTTC.

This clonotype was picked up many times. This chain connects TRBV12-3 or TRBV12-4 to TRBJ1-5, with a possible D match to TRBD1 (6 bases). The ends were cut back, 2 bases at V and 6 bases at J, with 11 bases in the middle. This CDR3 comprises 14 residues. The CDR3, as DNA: TGTGCCAGCAGTTTATCAGGGGACACTCAGCCCCAGCATTTT. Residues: CASSLSGDTQPQHF.

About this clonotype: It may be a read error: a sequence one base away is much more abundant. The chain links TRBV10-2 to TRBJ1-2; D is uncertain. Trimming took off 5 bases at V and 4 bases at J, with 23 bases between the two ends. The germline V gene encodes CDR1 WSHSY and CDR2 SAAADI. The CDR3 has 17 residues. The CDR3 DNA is TGCGCCAGCAGTTACGACGACACTTTTAGAAAGACCTATGGCTACACCTTC. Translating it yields CASSYDDTFRKTYGYTF.

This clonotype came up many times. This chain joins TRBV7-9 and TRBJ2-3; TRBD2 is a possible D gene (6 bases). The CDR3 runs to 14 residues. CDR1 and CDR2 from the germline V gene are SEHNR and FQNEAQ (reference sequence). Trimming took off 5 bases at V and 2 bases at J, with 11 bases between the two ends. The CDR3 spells CASSPGLTTDTQYF. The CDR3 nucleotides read TGTGCCAGCAGCCCGGGACTCACCACAGATACGCAGTATTTT.

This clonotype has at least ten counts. The CDR3: CASSTRPDYEQYF. The CDR3 region has the DNA TGTGCCAGCAGCACACGGCCAGACTACGAGCAGTACTTC. The rearrangement links TRBV7-2 to TRBJ2-7; D ambiguous. The length of the CDR3 is 13 residues. V shed 5 bases and J shed 3 bases, with 11 bases lying between them. Per the germline V gene, CDR1 is SGHTA and CDR2 is FQGNSA.

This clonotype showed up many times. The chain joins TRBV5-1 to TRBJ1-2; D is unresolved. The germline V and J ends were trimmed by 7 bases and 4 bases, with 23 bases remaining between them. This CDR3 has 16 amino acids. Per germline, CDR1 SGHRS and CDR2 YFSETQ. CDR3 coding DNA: TGCGCCAGCGTCGTAGAATCGGTTCGAAAGACCTATGGCTACACCTTC. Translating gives CASVVESVRKTYGYTF.

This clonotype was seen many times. CDR3 region: CASSSGQILSYEQYF. DNA of the CDR3: TGTGCCAGCAGTTCGGGACAGATTCTCTCCTACGAGCAGTACTTC. The gene calls are TRBV6-6 and TRBJ2-7, with 7 bases that match TRBD1. Germline lookup yields CDR1 MNHNY and CDR2 SVGAGI (reference sequence). This CDR3 contains 15 residues. V lost 4 bases and J lost 0; bases outside the gene matches: 6.

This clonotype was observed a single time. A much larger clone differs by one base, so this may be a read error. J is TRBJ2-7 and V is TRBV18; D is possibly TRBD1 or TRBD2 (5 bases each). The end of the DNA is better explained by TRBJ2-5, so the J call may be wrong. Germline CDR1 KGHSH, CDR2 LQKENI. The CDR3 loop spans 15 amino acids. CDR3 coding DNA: TGTGCCAGCTCAGACCCGGCCACGGGGCAAGCGACCCAGTACTTC. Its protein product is CASSDPATGQATQYF.

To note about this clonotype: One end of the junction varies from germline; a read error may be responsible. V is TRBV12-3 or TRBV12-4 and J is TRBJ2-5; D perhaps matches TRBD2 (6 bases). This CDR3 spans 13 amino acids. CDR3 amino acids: CASSPRGWETLYF. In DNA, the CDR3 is TGTGCCAGTAGCCCCCGGGGGTGGGAGACCCTGTACTTC.

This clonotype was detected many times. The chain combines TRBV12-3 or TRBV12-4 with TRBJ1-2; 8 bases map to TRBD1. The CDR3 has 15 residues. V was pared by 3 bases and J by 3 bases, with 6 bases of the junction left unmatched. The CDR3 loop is CASSLGQDPDYGYTF. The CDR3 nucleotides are TGTGCCAGCAGTTTGGGACAGGATCCCGACTATGGCTACACCTTC.